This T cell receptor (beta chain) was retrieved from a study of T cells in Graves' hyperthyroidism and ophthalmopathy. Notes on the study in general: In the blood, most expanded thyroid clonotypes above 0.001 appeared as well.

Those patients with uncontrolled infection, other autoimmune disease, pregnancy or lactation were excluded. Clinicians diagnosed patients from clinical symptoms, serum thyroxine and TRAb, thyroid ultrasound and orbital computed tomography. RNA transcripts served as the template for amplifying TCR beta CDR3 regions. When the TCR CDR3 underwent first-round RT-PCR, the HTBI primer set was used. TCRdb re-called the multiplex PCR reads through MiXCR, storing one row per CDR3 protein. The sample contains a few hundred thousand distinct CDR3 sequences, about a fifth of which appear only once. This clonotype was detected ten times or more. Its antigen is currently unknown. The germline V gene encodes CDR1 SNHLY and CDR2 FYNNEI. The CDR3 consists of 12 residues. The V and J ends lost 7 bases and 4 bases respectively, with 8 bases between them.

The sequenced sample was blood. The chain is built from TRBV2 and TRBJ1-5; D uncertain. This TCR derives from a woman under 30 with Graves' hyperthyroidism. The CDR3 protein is CASTPGNQPQHF. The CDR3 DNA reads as TGTGCCAGCACACCGGGAAATCAGCCCCAGCATTTT.